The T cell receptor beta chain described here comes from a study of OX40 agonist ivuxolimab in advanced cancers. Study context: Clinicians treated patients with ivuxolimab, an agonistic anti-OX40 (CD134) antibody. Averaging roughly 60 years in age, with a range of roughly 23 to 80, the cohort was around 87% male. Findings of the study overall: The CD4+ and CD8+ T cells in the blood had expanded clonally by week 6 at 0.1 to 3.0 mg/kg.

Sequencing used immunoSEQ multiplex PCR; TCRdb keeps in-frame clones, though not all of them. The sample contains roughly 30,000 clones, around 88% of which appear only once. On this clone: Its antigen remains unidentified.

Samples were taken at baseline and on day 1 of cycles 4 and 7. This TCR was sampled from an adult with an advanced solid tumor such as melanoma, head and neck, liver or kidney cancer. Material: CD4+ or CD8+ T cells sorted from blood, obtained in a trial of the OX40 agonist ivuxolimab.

Here the CDR3 reads CSVDGNEQFF. The CDR3 DNA sequence: TGCAGCGTAGATGGGAATGAGCAGTTCTTC. V gene TRBV29-1 combines with J gene TRBJ2-1; D unresolved. The germline CDR1 and CDR2 sequences are SQVTM and ANQGSEA. CDR3 size: 10 residues. V was trimmed by 6 bases and J by 7 bases, leaving 7 bases between them.